These 4 T cell receptor beta chains came from one sample sequenced in a study of blood T cell repertoires in COVID-19. The repertoire was sequenced with immunoSEQ multiplex PCR; TCRdb's copy has only in-frame clones and lacks some. The table lists approximately 99,000 clones, 84% of them singletons. Sequencing used peripheral blood. All receptors derive from a man aged 65 to 79 with active or convalescent COVID-19.

In this sample, this clone turned up once. J is TRBJ2-2 and V is TRBV10-3, with D possibly being TRBD1 (6 bases). Germline V gene sequence: CDR1 ENHRY, CDR2 SYGVKD. The CDR3 has 15 amino acids. V shed 3 bases and J shed 4 bases, with 12 bases lying between them. The CDR3 DNA follows: TGTGCCATCAGTGACCCGGGACAAACCACCGGGGAGCTGTTTTTT. Protein sequence: CAISDPGQTTGELFF.

J is TRBJ1-3 and V is TRBV30, with D possibly TRBD1 on 6 matching bases. Germline V CDR1 and CDR2: GTSNPN, SVGIG (reference sequence). Trimming took 5 bases from V and 7 from J, leaving 12 bases between them. This CDR3 is 12 amino acids long. The CDR3 region has the DNA TGTGCCTGGCACTCAGGGGTGAACACCATATATTTT. It codes for CAWHSGVNTIYF.

The V and J genes are TRBV7-2 and TRBJ1-6; 9 nucleotides line up with TRBD1. This CDR3 contains 19 residues. Losses at the gene ends were 2 bases for V and 1 base for J; bases not matched to a gene: 9. From germline, CDR1 is SGHTA and CDR2 FQGNSA. This chain's CDR3 is CASSLTGGLGGSYNSPLHF. The CDR3 DNA follows: TGTGCCAGCAGCTTAACAGGGGGCCTGGGTGGGTCCTATAATTCACCCCTCCACTTT.

This chain links TRBV20-1 with TRBJ1-1, with TRBD1 identical over 7 bases. The CDR3 is 14 residues long. Germline lookup yields CDR1 DFQATT and CDR2 SNEGSKA (reference sequence). J lost 1 base, V lost 3 bases, and 5 bases had no gene match. The CDR3 loop is CSASKGASNTEAFF. CDR3 bases: TGCAGTGCTAGTAAGGGGGCTTCGAACACTGAAGCTTTCTTT.